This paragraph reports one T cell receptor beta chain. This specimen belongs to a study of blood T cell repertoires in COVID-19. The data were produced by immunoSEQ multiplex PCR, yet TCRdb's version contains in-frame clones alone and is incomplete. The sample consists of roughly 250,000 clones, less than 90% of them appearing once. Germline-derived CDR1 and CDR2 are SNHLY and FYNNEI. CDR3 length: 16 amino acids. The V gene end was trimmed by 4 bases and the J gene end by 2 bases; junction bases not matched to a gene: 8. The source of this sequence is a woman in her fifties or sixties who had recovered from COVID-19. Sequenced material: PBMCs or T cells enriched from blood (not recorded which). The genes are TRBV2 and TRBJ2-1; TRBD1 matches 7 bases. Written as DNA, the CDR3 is TGTGCCAGCAGTGGGGGTCGGCAGGGGGCCTACAATGAGCAGTTCTTC. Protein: CASSGGRQGAYNEQFF.